This T cell receptor (beta chain) comes out of a study of blood T cell repertoires in COVID-19. Only in-frame clones appear in the TCRdb table, and some are missing; sequencing was by immunoSEQ multiplex PCR. The sample carries 200,000 to 300,000 clones, approximately 84% recorded once. This clonotype was sampled from a human donor in a cohort sampled during active COVID-19. The source material was peripheral blood.

CDR3 sequence (DNA): TGTGCCAGCAGCCTGTATTGGAGGGGCGCTTCGTCTGAGCAGTTCTTC. Translating it yields CASSLYWRGASSEQFF. The rearrangement uses TRBV7-2 and TRBJ2-1; D perhaps matches TRBD2 (6 bases). Per germline, CDR1 SGHTA and CDR2 FQGNSA. This CDR3 has 16 residues. Trimming left V 5 bases short and J 9 bases short, with 23 bases between.